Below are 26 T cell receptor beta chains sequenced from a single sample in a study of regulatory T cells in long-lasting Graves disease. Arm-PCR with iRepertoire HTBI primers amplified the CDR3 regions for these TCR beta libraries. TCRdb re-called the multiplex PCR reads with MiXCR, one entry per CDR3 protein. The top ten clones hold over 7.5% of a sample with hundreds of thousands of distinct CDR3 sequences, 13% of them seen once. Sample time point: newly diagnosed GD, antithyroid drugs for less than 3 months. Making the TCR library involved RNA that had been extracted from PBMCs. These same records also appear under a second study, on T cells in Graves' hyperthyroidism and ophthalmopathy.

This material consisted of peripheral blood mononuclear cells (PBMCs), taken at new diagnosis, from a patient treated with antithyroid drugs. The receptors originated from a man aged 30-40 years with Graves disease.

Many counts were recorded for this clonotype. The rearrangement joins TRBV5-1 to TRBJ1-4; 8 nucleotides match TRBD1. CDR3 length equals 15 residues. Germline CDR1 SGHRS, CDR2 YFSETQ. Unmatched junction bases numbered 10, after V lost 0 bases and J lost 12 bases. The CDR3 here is CASSLETGGKLELFF. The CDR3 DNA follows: TGCGCCAGCAGCTTGGAAACAGGGGGAAAATTGGAACTGTTTTTT.

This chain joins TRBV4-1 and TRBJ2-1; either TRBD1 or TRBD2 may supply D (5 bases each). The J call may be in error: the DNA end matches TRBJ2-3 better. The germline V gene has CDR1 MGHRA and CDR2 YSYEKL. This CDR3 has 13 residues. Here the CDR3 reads CASSQGDQTAQYF. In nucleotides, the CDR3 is TGCGCCAGCAGCCAAGGGGACCAGACAGCGCAGTATTTT.

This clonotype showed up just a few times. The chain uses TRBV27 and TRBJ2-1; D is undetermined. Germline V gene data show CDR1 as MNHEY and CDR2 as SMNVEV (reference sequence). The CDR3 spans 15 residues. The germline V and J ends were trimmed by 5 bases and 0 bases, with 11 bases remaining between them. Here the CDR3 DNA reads TGTGCCAGCAGTAAGGAACCTTACTCCTACAATGAGCAGTTCTTC. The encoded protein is CASSKEPYSYNEQFF.

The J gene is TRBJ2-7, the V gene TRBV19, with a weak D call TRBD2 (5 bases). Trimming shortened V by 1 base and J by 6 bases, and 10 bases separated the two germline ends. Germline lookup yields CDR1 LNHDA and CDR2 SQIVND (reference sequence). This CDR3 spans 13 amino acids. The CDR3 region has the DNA TGTGCCAGTAGTATAGCTGAGGGAATCGAGCAGTACTTC. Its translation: CASSIAEGIEQYF.

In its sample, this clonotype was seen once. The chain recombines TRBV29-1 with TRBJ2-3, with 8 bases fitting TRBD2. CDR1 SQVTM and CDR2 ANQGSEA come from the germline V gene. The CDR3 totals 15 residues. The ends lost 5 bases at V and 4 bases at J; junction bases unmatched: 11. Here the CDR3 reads CSVIPGGGAADTQYF. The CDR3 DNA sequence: TGCAGCGTTATCCCGGGGGGGGGGGCCGCAGATACGCAGTATTTT.

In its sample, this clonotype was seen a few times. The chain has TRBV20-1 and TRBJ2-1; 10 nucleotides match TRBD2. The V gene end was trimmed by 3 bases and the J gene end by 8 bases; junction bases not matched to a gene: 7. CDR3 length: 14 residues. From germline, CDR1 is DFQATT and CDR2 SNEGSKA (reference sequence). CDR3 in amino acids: CSASSSGRAYEQFF. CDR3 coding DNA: TGCAGTGCTAGTTCCAGCGGGAGGGCCTATGAGCAGTTCTTC.

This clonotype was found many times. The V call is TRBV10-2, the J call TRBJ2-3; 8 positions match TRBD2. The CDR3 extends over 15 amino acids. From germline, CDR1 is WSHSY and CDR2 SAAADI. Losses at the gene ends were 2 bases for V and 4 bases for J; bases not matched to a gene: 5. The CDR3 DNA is TGCGCCAGCAGTGAGCCGGGACTAGAGTCAGATACGCAGTATTTT. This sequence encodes CASSEPGLESDTQYF.

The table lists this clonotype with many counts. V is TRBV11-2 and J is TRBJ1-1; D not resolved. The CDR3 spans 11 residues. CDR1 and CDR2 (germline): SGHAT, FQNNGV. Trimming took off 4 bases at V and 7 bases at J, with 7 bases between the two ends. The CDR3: CASSYDREAFF. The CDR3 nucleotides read TGTGCCAGCAGCTACGATCGTGAAGCTTTCTTT.

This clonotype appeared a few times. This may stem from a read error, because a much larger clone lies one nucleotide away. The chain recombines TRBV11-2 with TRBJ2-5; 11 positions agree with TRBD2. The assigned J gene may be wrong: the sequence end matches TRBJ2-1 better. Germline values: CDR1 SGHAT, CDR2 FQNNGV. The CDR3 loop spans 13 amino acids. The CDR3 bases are TGTGCCAGCAACCCCACTAGCGGGAGAACGCAGTTCTTC. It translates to CASNPTSGRTQFF.

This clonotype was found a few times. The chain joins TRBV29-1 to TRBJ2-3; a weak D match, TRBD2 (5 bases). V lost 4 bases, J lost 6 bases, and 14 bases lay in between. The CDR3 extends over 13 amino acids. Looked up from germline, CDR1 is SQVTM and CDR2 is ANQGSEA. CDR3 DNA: TGCAGCGTTGTTCGGGGAGAATGGGATACGCAGTATTTT. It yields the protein CSVVRGEWDTQYF.

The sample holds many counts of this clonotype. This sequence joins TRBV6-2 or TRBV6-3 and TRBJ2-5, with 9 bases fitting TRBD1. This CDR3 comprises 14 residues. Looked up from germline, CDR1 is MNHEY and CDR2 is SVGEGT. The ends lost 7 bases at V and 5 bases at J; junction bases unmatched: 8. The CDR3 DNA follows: TGTGCCAGCAACCGGGACAGGGTAGGGGAGACCCAGTACTTC. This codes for CASNRDRVGETQYF.

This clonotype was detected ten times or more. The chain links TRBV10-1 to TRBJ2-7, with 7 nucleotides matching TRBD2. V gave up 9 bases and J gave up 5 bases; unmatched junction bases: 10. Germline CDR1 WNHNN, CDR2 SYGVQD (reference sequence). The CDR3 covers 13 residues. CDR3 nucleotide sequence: TGCGCCAGTCACTGGGCGGGAGAAGACGAGCAGTACTTC. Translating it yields CASHWAGEDEQYF.

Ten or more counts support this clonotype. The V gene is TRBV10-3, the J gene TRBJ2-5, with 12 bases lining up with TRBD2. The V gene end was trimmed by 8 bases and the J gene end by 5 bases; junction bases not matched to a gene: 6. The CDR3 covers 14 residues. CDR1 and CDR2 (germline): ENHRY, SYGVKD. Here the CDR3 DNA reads TGTGCCATCTCCCGGACTAGCGGGATTGAGACCCAGTACTTC. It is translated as CAISRTSGIETQYF.

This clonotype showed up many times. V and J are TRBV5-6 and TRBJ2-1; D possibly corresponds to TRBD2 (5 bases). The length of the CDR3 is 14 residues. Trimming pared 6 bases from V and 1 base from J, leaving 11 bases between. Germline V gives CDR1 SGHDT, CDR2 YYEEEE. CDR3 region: CASNPSGSYNEQFF. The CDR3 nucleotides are TGTGCCAGCAACCCCTCGGGGTCCTACAATGAGCAGTTCTTC.

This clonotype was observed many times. CDR3 nucleotides: TGTGCCAGCAGTTTAAACGAGAACACTGAAGCTTTCTTT. Its protein is CASSLNENTEAFF. The V gene is TRBV27, the J gene TRBJ1-1; no clear D. The CDR3 runs to 13 residues. In germline, CDR1 is MNHEY, CDR2 SMNVEV (reference sequence). Between the trimmed V and J ends, which lost 2 bases and 1 base, there was a span of 5 bases.

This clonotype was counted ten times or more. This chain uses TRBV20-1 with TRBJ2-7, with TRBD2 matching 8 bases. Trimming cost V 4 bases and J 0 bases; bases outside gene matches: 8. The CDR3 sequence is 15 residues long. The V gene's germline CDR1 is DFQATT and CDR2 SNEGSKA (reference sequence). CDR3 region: CSATLAGNPSYEQYF. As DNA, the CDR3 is TGCAGTGCTACATTAGCGGGGAACCCCTCCTACGAGCAGTACTTC.

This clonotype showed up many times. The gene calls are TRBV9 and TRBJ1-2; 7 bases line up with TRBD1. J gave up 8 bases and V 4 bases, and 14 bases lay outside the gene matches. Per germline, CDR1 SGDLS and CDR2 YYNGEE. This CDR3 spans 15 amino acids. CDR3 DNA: TGTGCCAGCAGCCTCCGGGACAGAGGATACGGCGGCTACACCTTC. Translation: CASSLRDRGYGGYTF.

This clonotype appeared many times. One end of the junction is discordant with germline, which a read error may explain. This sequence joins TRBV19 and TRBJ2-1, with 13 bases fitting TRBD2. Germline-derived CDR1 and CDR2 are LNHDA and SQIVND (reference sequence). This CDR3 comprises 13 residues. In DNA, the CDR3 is TGTGCCAGTAGTATGGGGACTAGCGGGACCTTAATCTTC. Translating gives CASSMGTSGTLIF.

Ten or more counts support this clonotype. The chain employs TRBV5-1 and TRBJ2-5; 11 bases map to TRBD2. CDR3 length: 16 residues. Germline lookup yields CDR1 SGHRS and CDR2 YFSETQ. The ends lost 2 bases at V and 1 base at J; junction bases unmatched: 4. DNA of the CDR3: TGCGCCAGCAGCTTTGGAGGACTAGCGGGCCAAGAGACCCAGTACTTC. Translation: CASSFGGLAGQETQYF. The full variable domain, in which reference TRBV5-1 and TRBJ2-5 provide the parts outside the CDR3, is KAGVTQTPRYLIKTRGQQVTLSCSPISGHRSVSWYQQTPGQGLQFLFEYFSETQRNKGNFPGRFSGRQFSNSRSEMNVSTLELGDSALYLCASSFGGLAGQETQYFGPGTRLLVL.

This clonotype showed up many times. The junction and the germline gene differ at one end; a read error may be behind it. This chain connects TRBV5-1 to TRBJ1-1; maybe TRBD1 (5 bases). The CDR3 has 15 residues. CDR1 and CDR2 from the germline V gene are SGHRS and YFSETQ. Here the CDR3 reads CASSLLIGGNTEAFF. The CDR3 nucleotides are TGTGCCAGCAGCTTGCTTATTGGGGGGAACACTGAAGCTTTCTTT.

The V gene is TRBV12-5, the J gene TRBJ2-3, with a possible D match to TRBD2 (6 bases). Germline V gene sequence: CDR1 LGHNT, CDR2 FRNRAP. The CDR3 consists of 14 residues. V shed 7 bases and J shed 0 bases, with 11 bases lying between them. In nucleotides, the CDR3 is TGTGCTAGTGTCCCTAGCGCCAGCACAGATACGCAGTATTTT. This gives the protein CASVPSASTDTQYF.

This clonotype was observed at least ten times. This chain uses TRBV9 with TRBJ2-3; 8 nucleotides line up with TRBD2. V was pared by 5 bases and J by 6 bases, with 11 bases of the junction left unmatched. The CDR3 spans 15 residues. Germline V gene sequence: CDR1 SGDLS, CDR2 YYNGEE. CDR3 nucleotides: TGTGCCAGCAGTAACTCCGGGACTAGTGCTGATACGCAGTATTTT. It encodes CASSNSGTSADTQYF.

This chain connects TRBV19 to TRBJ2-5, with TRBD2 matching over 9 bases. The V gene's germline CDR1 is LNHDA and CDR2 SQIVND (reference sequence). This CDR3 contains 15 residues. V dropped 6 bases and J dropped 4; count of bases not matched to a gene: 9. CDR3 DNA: TGTGCCAGTAGCCGAGCGGGAGGAAGGGGAGAGACCCAGTACTTC. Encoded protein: CASSRAGGRGETQYF.

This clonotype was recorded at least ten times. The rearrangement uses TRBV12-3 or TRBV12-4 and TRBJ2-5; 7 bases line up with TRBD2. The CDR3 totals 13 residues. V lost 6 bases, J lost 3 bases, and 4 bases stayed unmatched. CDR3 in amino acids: CASSTSVKETQYF. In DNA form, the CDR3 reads TGTGCCAGCAGCACTAGCGTTAAAGAGACCCAGTACTTC.

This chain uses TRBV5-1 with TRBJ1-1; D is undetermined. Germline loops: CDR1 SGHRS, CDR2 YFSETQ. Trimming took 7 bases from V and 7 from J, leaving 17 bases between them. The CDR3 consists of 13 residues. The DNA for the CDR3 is TGCGCCAGCGGCTCCCCCTCCGGGAATGAAGCTTTCTTT. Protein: CASGSPSGNEAFF.

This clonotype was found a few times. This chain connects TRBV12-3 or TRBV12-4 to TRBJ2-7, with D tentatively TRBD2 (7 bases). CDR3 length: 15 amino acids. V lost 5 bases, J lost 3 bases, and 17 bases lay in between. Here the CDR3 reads CASSVGGRGLYEQYF. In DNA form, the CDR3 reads TGTGCCAGCAGTGTCGGGGGGCGCGGCCTCTACGAGCAGTACTTC.